This T cell receptor beta chain was sequenced for a study of cytomegalovirus exposure and HLA in healthy donors. Sequencing used immunoSEQ multiplex PCR; TCRdb keeps in-frame clones, though not all of them. The sample carries around 95,000 clones, about 85% recorded once. Germline CDR1 reads SEHNR; CDR2 reads FQNEAQ (reference sequence). J was trimmed by 4 bases and V by 2 bases; bases with no gene match: 1. The CDR3 spans 13 residues. The chain combines TRBV7-9 with TRBJ2-5; 7 bases line up with TRBD2. This sequence originates from a man aged 18 to 35 in good health and CMV-seropositive. The sequenced sample consisted of PBMCs. The DNA of the CDR3 is TGTGCCAGCAGCTTAAGCGGGGCAGAGACCCAGTACTTC. It yields the protein CASSLSGAETQYF.